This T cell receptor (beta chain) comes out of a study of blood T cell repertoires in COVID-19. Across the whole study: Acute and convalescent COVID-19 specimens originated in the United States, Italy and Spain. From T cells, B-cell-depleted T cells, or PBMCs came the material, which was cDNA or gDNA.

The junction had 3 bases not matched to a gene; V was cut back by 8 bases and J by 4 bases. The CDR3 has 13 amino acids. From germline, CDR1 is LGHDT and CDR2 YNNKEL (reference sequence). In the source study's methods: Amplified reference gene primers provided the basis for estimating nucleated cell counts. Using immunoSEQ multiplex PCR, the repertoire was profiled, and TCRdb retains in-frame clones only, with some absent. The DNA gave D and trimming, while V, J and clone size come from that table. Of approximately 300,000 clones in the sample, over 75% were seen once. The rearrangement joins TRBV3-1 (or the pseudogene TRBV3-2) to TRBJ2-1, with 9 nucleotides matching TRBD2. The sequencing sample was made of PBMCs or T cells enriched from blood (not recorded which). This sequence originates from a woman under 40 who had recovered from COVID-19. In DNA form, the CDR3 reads TGTGCCAGCGATCTAGCGGGGTACAATGAGCAGTTCTTC. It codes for CASDLAGYNEQFF.